A single sample is the source of the 31 T cell receptor beta chains below, sequenced in a study of T-cell memory formation after mild COVID-19. TCRdb re-analysed the 5' RACE reads in MiXCR, keeping a single row per CDR3 protein. The sample includes about 340,000 distinct CDR3 sequences, around 13% of them seen just once. The sample taken for sequencing was PBMCs or a T cell subset sorted from them (not recorded which). The receptors here all came from a man aged 18 to 35 who had mild COVID-19 (a few samples of this study predate the infection). Cell type and time point are not known.

This chain uses TRBV7-9 with TRBJ1-1, with a tentative D call TRBD1 (5 bases). CDR3 length: 13 residues. V gave up 4 bases and J gave up 10 bases, with 16 bases separating them. Per germline, CDR1 SEHNR and CDR2 FQNEAQ (reference sequence). The CDR3 loop is CASSSTREKGAFF. The CDR3 nucleotides are TGTGCCAGCAGCTCCACCAGGGAAAAAGGAGCTTTCTTT.

Comments on this clonotype: The junction and the germline gene differ at one end; a read error may be behind it. J is TRBJ1-3 and V is TRBV7-2, with D tentatively TRBD1 (6 bases). This CDR3 is 17 amino acids long. Per the germline V gene, CDR1 is SGHTA and CDR2 is FQGNSA. CDR3 loop: CAISLAGTIRPGNTIYF. Written as DNA, the CDR3 is TGTGCCATCAGCTTGGCCGGGACAATCAGGCCCGGAAACACCATATATTTT.

This clonotype was seen many times. The rearrangement links TRBV7-2 to TRBJ1-2; D ambiguous. The CDR3 runs to 12 residues. The germline V gene encodes CDR1 SGHTA and CDR2 FQGNSA. V was shortened by 5 bases and J by 4 bases, with 8 bases between the two germline ends. The CDR3 DNA is TGTGCCAGCAGCCCGACCCCCTATGGCTACACCTTC. Translating gives CASSPTPYGYTF.

The chain couples TRBV5-1 to TRBJ2-7; no reliable D call. CDR3 length equals 14 residues. V lost 3 bases and J lost 3, with 13 bases in between. Germline V gene sequence: CDR1 SGHRS, CDR2 YFSETQ. The CDR3 DNA follows: TGCGCCAGCAGCTCGAGGCCGGGCCACTACGAGCAGTACGTC. It specifies CASSSRPGHYEQYV.

The V call is TRBV6-6, the J call TRBJ1-1; 12 bases match TRBD1. The V gene's germline CDR1 is MNHNY and CDR2 SVGAGI (reference sequence). The CDR3 is made up of 14 amino acids. V trimming: 11 bases; J trimming: 6 bases; junction bases outside the gene matches: 10. Written as DNA, the CDR3 is TGTGCCGGAGGGACAGGGGGCGTTAGCGCTGAAGCTTTCTTT. Residues: CAGGTGGVSAEAFF.

This clonotype came up many times. The V and J genes are TRBV25-1 and TRBJ2-5; tentatively, D is TRBD2 (6 bases). Trimming removed 3 bases from V and 2 bases from J, with 13 bases in between. CDR3 length equals 15 residues. The germline gives CDR1 MGHDK, CDR2 SYGVNS. In DNA, the CDR3 is TGTGCCAGCAGTGAGGAGGAGGGGCATCAAGAGACCCAGTACTTC. Amino acid sequence: CASSEEEGHQETQYF.

The rearrangement uses TRBV12-3 or TRBV12-4 and TRBJ2-5, with D tentatively TRBD1 (5 bases). This CDR3 spans 15 amino acids. Trimming removed 3 bases from V and 4 bases from J, with 15 bases in between. CDR3 DNA sequence: TGTGCCAGCAGTTTTTTCCAGGGAAGGAGAGAGACCCAGTACTTC. Protein sequence: CASSFFQGRRETQYF.

This clonotype was recorded many times. The chain combines TRBV15 with TRBJ2-3; D is unclear. The CDR3 contains 14 residues. Germline CDR1 reads LNHNV; CDR2 reads YYDKDF (reference sequence). Trimming stripped 0 bases from V and 4 bases from J, with 8 bases between. CDR3 amino acids: CATSRDRTPDTQYF. The CDR3 DNA reads as TGTGCCACCAGCAGAGACCGCACGCCAGATACGCAGTATTTT. The whole variable domain, filled in from reference TRBV15 and TRBJ2-3, reads DAMVIQNPRYQVTQFGKPVTLSCSQTLNHNVMYWYQQKSSQAPKLLFHYYDKDFNNEADTPDNFQSRRPNTSFCFLDIRSPGLGDTAMYLCATSRDRTPDTQYFGPGTRLTVL.

This chain joins TRBV7-9 and TRBJ1-1, with D unresolved. Germline V lookup: CDR1 SEHNR, CDR2 FQNEAQ (reference sequence). The CDR3 covers 15 residues. V was pared by 5 bases and J by 6 bases, with 19 bases between. The CDR3 sequence is CASSARLGLLAEAFF. The CDR3 DNA reads as TGTGCCAGCAGCGCCAGGCTCGGTCTTCTCGCTGAAGCTTTCTTT.

There are a few counts of this clonotype. The rearrangement links TRBV12-3 or TRBV12-4 to TRBJ1-2; D gene ambiguous. This CDR3 contains 11 residues. Trimming pared 7 bases from V and 5 bases from J, leaving 8 bases between. This CDR3 is CASTREYGYTF. The CDR3 DNA sequence: TGTGCCAGCACTAGGGAATATGGCTACACCTTC.

This clonotype was detected only a few times. The V call is TRBV24-1, the J call TRBJ2-3, with 9 bases identical to TRBD1. The CDR3 spans 16 residues. With V trimmed by 3 bases and J by 4 bases, 7 bases remained unmatched. CDR1 and CDR2 from the germline V gene are KGHDR and SFDVKD. The CDR3, as DNA: TGTGCCACCAGTGATCGCACAGGGGGCGCCCCAGATACGCAGTATTTT. Translating gives CATSDRTGGAPDTQYF.

The CDR3 bases are TGCGCCAGCAGTGAAGACAGGGGTGGGGAGACCCAGTACTTC. Encoded protein: CASSEDRGGETQYF. J is TRBJ2-5 and V is TRBV10-1, with 8 bases fitting TRBD1. Germline assignment: CDR1 WNHNN and CDR2 SYGVQD (reference sequence). V trimming: 3 bases; J trimming: 5 bases; junction bases outside the gene matches: 5. The CDR3 spans 14 residues.

In its sample, this clonotype was seen many times. This chain connects TRBV24-1 to TRBJ1-5; 9 positions match TRBD1. V shed 3 bases, J shed 2 bases, and the junction held 4 bases outside the gene matches. The germline CDR1 and CDR2 sequences are KGHDR and SFDVKD. The CDR3 sequence is 16 residues long. CDR3 coding DNA: TGTGCCACCAGTGATGCGGACAGGGGCGGCAATCAGCCCCAGCATTTT. Its translation is CATSDADRGGNQPQHF.

The V call is TRBV10-2, the J call TRBJ2-5; 7 positions match TRBD2. This CDR3 spans 15 amino acids. With 6 bases clipped from V and 2 bases from J, the junction kept 9 bases outside the gene matches. Germline-derived CDR1 and CDR2 are WSHSY and SAAADI. This CDR3 reads CASSPSGEGQETQYF. CDR3 coding DNA: TGCGCCAGCAGCCCCAGCGGGGAGGGGCAAGAGACCCAGTACTTC.

This clonotype was observed a few times. The chain combines TRBV12-3 or TRBV12-4 with TRBJ1-4; no clear D gene. The CDR3 extends over 14 amino acids. Trimming left V 3 bases short and J 4 bases short, with 9 bases between. CDR3 region: CASSLRQDNEKLFF. The CDR3 coding sequence is TGTGCCAGCAGTTTGCGGCAGGATAATGAAAAACTGTTTTTT.

This clonotype was observed a few times. This rearrangement joins TRBV4-3 to TRBJ2-4; a possible D gene is TRBD1 (6 bases). The CDR3 covers 14 residues. V lost 3 bases and J 6 bases, leaving 12 bases between the germline ends. Germline V gene sequence: CDR1 LGHNA, CDR2 YSLEER. The CDR3 spells CASSQTGLGNIQYF. Here the CDR3 DNA reads TGCGCCAGCAGCCAGACAGGTCTCGGAAACATTCAGTACTTC.

This clonotype has a handful of counts. The chain employs TRBV12-3 or TRBV12-4 and TRBJ1-2, with D maybe TRBD1 (5 bases). Trimming took 3 bases from V and 8 from J, leaving 16 bases between them. This CDR3 region has 14 residues. DNA of the CDR3: TGTGCCAGCAGTTTGGGGGATTGGCCGGGGGGCTACACCTTC. It yields the protein CASSLGDWPGGYTF.

This clonotype was seen a handful of times. The V and J genes are TRBV5-1 and TRBJ1-5; a weak D match, TRBD1 (6 bases). V lost 0 bases and J 0 bases, leaving 7 bases between the germline ends. Per germline, CDR1 SGHRS and CDR2 YFSETQ. The CDR3 sequence is 15 residues long. CDR3 amino acids: CASSLGTASNQPQHF. The CDR3 DNA is TGCGCCAGCAGCTTGGGGACAGCTAGCAATCAGCCCCAGCATTTT.

This clonotype was observed a handful of times. The V call is TRBV11-2, the J call TRBJ2-7; no clear D. Trimming stripped 3 bases from V and 5 bases from J, with 14 bases between. CDR1 is SGHAT and CDR2 is FQNNGV in the germline V gene. This CDR3 has 14 amino acids. CDR3 residues: CASSLVGSGDEQYF. The CDR3 DNA reads TGTGCCAGCAGCTTGGTGGGTTCAGGCGACGAGCAGTACTTC.

The CDR3 region is CASSLSNDEQYF. In DNA form, the CDR3 reads TGTGCCAGCAGCCTGAGTAACGACGAGCAGTACTTC. The V call is TRBV7-6, the J call TRBJ2-7; D not resolved. This CDR3 is 12 amino acids long. Trimming took off 5 bases at V and 5 bases at J, with 10 bases between the two ends. CDR1 SGHVS and CDR2 FNYEAQ come from the germline V gene.

Comment on this clonotype: Germline is not matched at one junction end, which may reflect a read error. The V and J genes are TRBV5-1 and TRBJ1-4; no clear D. There are 13 residues in the CDR3. Germline V gene data show CDR1 as SGHRS and CDR2 as YFSETQ. CDR3 residues: CASSLGPDEKLFF. In DNA form, the CDR3 reads TGCGCCAGCAGCTTGGGGCCAGATGAAAAGCTGTTTTTT.

This clonotype has just a few counts. The chain uses TRBV5-1 and TRBJ2-7, with 10 bases that match TRBD2. Germline V gene lookup returns CDR1 SGHRS and CDR2 YFSETQ. The V segment lost 0 bases and the J segment 2 bases; nucleotides outside the gene matches: 5. The CDR3 covers 16 residues. CDR3 residues: CASSLVASGGPYEQYF. Written as DNA, the CDR3 is TGCGCCAGCAGCTTGGTCGCTAGCGGGGGCCCCTACGAGCAGTACTTC.

The chain employs TRBV29-1 and TRBJ1-2; a weak D match, TRBD1 (6 bases). The CDR3 spans 13 residues. Germline assignment: CDR1 SQVTM and CDR2 ANQGSEA. The germline V and J ends were trimmed by 7 bases and 0 bases, with 12 bases remaining between them. The CDR3 reads CSAVTGANYGYTF. The CDR3 coding sequence is TGCAGCGCCGTGACAGGCGCTAACTATGGCTACACCTTC.

This chain links TRBV27 with TRBJ2-5; TRBD2 matches at 9 bases. The CDR3 totals 16 residues. J was trimmed by 3 bases and V by 3 bases; bases with no gene match: 8. Germline CDR1 and CDR2: MNHEY and SMNVEV (reference sequence). This CDR3 reads CASSFRRGGLKETQYF. In nucleotides, the CDR3 is TGTGCCAGCAGTTTCCGGCGGGGGGGCCTAAAAGAGACCCAGTACTTC.

The V gene is TRBV18, the J gene TRBJ2-2, with 10 bases fitting TRBD2. Germline V lookup: CDR1 KGHSH, CDR2 LQKENI. The ends lost 3 bases at V and 9 bases at J; junction bases unmatched: 10. This CDR3 has 16 residues. The CDR3: CASSPLSSGGRRELFF. As DNA, the CDR3 is TGTGCCAGCTCACCCCTTTCTAGCGGGGGTCGCCGGGAGCTGTTTTTT.

The chain joins TRBV3-1 to TRBJ1-2; possible D gene TRBD1, 5 bases. Germline V gives CDR1 LGHDT, CDR2 YNNKEL (reference sequence). V was pared by 3 bases and J by 1 base, with 15 bases between. This CDR3 comprises 16 residues. The CDR3 DNA follows: TGTGCCAGCAGCCAGGTCCGGGGGTCGGGTAACTATGGCTACACCTTC. This gives the protein CASSQVRGSGNYGYTF.

This clonotype was recorded a few times. This chain links TRBV7-8 with TRBJ2-1, with 7 bases fitting TRBD2. V was clipped by 7 bases and J by 0 bases; unmatched bases: 12. CDR1 SGHVS and CDR2 FQNEAQ come from the germline V gene. The CDR3 spans 17 residues. The CDR3 spells CASTRWGGGSSYNEQFF. In nucleotides, the CDR3 is TGTGCCAGCACCCGTTGGGGGGGGGGTAGCTCCTACAATGAGCAGTTCTTC.

The chain has TRBV12-3 or TRBV12-4 and TRBJ1-3; D uncertain. Trimming removed 11 bases from V and 7 bases from J, with 9 bases in between. The CDR3 has 10 amino acids. The CDR3 DNA reads as TGTGCCGTAAACGGGAACACCATATATTTT. Translating gives CAVNGNTIYF.

This clonotype was picked up a small number of times. The chain combines TRBV14 with TRBJ2-1; 9 nucleotides line up with TRBD1. V lost 5 bases and J lost 1; bases outside the gene matches: 12. The CDR3 is made up of 18 amino acids. CDR1 is SGHDN, CDR2 FVKESK, per germline. CDR3 loop: CASSARGTGRSSYNEQFF. In DNA form, the CDR3 reads TGTGCCAGCAGCGCAAGAGGGACAGGGAGGTCTTCCTACAATGAGCAGTTCTTC.

This chain uses TRBV4-3 with TRBJ1-6; D is unclear. Germline loops: CDR1 LGHNA, CDR2 YSLEER. This CDR3 contains 15 residues. V was clipped by 1 base and J by 7 bases, with 11 bases between them. The CDR3 region is CASSQATGSNSPLHF. CDR3 nucleotide sequence: TGCGCCAGCAGCCAAGCTACCGGCTCCAATTCACCCCTCCACTTT.

This clonotype was counted a few times. The chain carries TRBV10-3 and TRBJ1-1; no firm D call. Germline CDR1 ENHRY, CDR2 SYGVKD. The CDR3 is made up of 12 amino acids. Deletions cut 4 bases from V and 1 base from J, with 4 bases between. The CDR3 DNA follows: TGTGCCATCAGTGTTAGGAACACTGAAGCTTTCTTT. This translates into CAISVRNTEAFF.